The present TCR beta chain was sequenced within a study of response to subunit inactivated influenza vaccine. Study-wide points: The authors proposed limited new T cell recruitment per seasonal influenza vaccination.

TCRdb reanalysed the RT-PCR reads using MiXCR and keeps one entry per CDR3 protein. The sample has under 500,000 distinct CDR3 sequences, roughly 11% seen once; the top ten hold roughly 12%. On this clonotype itself: Its specificity is unknown.

The CDR3 has 13 residues. Trimming stripped 5 bases from V and 4 bases from J, with 12 bases between. The gene calls are TRBV12-3 or TRBV12-4 and TRBJ2-7, with D tentatively TRBD1 (6 bases). This clonotype was sampled from a man in his fifties or sixties who received an inactivated influenza vaccine. The source material was PBMCs from blood, sampled about 40 days after vaccination. CDR3 coding DNA: TGTGCCAGCAGTGTAGGACAGCTATACGAGCAGTACTTC. It codes for CASSVGQLYEQYF.